The clone carrying this T cell receptor beta chain showed up just a few times. These data come from a study of OX40 agonist ivuxolimab in advanced cancers. Looking at the study overall: The patients received agonistic anti-OX40 (CD134) antibody ivuxolimab.

V lost 11 bases and J 1 base, leaving 20 bases between the germline ends. CDR1 and CDR2 (germline): ENHRY, SYGVKD. The CDR3 loop spans 15 amino acids. Sequencing was performed with immunoSEQ multiplex PCR; in TCRdb, only in-frame clones are kept and a portion is missing. The table shows fewer than 200,000 clones, with 90% to 95% occurring only once. The chain has TRBV10-3 and TRBJ1-1; D gene uncertain. The receptor's source is an adult with an advanced solid tumor such as melanoma, head and neck, liver or kidney cancer. This material consisted of CD4+ or CD8+ T cells sorted from blood, taken in a trial of the OX40 agonist ivuxolimab. In nucleotides, the CDR3 is TGTGCCGCCAAGGAGTACGGACGGAGGAACACTGAAGCTTTCTTT. Protein product: CAAKEYGRRNTEAFF.